This TCR beta chain appears in the sequencing data of a study of metastatic and nonmetastatic thyroid tumors. This clone came up many times. Among the patients, none had received any treatment before thyroid surgery. Per the original methods: Clinicopathological groups differed in CDR3, with these differences serving to build a distant-metastasis classifier for papillary thyroid cancer. TCRdb re-analyzed the PCR reads through MiXCR. The V and J calls and clone size come from TCRdb's table, not from the authors' own analysis. The repertoire holds more than 9,500 clones, around 9.9% seen once, with 7.5% to 8% in the top ten. V gave up 4 bases and J gave up 0 bases, with 8 bases separating them. Germline V gene sequence: CDR1 SGDLS, CDR2 YYNGEE. The CDR3 is 14 residues long.

The sequence derives from a female donor with papillary thyroid cancer or a benign thyroid nodule (not recorded which). Some clones in this sample may be carry-over from other donors' samples. This chain connects TRBV9 to TRBJ1-3, with D uncertain. The specimen sequenced was tumor tissue. This CDR3 reads CASSYQSSGNTIYF. CDR3 DNA sequence: TGTGCCAGCAGCTACCAGAGCTCTGGAAACACCATATATTTT.